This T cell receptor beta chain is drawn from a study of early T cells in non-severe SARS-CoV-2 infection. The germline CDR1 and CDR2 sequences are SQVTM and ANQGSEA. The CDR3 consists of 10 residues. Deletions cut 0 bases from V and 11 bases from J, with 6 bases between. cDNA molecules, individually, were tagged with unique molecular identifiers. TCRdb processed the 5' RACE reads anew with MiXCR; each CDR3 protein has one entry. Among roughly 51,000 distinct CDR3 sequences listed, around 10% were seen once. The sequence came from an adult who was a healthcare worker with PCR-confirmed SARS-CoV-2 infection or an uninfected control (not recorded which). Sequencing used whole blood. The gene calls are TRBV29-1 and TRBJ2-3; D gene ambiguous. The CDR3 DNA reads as TGCAGCGTTGAAGAGTTTGGGCAGTATTTT. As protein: CSVEEFGQYF.